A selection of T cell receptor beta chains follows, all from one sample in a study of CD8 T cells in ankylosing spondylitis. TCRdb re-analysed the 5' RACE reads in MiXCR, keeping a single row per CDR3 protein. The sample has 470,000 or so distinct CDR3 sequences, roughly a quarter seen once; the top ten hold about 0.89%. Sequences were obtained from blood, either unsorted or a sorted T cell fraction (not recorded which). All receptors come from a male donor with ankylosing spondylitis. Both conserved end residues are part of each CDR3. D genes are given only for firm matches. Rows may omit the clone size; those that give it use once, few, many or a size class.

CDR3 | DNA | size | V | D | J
CASSVGTSNQPQHF | TGTGCCAGCAGCGTCGGGACCTCTAATCAGCCCCAGCATTTT | few | TRBV7-9 | NA | TRBJ1-5
CASSQDSVRSSGNTIYF | TGCGCCAGCAGCCAAGATTCAGTCAGGAGCTCTGGAAACACCATATATTTT | NA | TRBV4-1 | NA | TRBJ1-3
CASSQDGGNTEAFF | TGCGCCAGCAGCCAAGATGGTGGAAACACTGAAGCTTTCTTT | few | TRBV4-1 | NA | TRBJ1-1
CASSDDGGRGYTEAFF | TGTGCCAGCAGTGATGACGGGGGAAGGGGGTACACTGAAGCTTTCTTT | NA | TRBV2 | NA | TRBJ1-1
CAISSMTGNGYTF | TGTGCCATCAGCTCCATGACAGGGAATGGCTACACCTTC | NA | TRBV10-3 | TRBD1 | TRBJ1-2
CASSGAVVNYGYTF | TGTGCCAGCAGTGGAGCCGTGGTAAACTATGGCTACACCTTC | few | TRBV2 | NA | TRBJ1-2
CSAGGQGVTGELFF | TGCAGTGCGGGTGGACAGGGGGTCACCGGGGAGCTGTTTTTT | NA | TRBV20-1 | TRBD1 | TRBJ2-2
CASSPAGTGNEKLFF | TGCGCCAGCAGCCCCGCCGGGACAGGGAATGAAAAACTGTTTTTT | NA | TRBV5-1 | TRBD1 | TRBJ1-4
CSAPTGGAVAGAYNEQFF | TGCAGTGCTCCGACAGGGGGCGCGGTAGCGGGAGCCTACAATGAGCAGTTCTTC | few | TRBV20-1 | NA | TRBJ2-1
CASSYTRGLAGSYNEQFF | TGTGCCAGCAGTTACACGAGGGGACTAGCGGGTTCCTACAATGAGCAGTTCTTC | few | TRBV6-2/TRBV6-3 | TRBD2 | TRBJ2-1
CSAALTPGHGEKLFF | TGCAGTGCCGCCCTTACGCCGGGACACGGTGAAAAACTGTTTTTT | few | TRBV20-1 | NA | TRBJ1-4
CATSGRGKQPQHF | TGTGCCACCAGCGGAAGGGGTAAACAGCCCCAGCATTTT | NA | TRBV15 | NA | TRBJ1-5
CASSHRAGRSNTEAFF | TGTGCCAGCAGCCACCGTGCTGGGCGATCGAACACTGAAGCTTTCTTT | NA | TRBV5-6 | NA | TRBJ1-1
CSEQAPGVGEQFF | TGCAGTGAACAAGCCCCTGGGGTCGGTGAGCAGTTCTTC | NA | TRBV20-1 | NA | TRBJ2-1
CASRGPGQGKETQYF | TGTGCCAGCCGAGGACCGGGACAGGGGAAGGAGACCCAGTACTTC | NA | TRBV11-2 | TRBD1 | TRBJ2-5
CASRRLPLNTGELFF | TGTGCCAGTAGGCGTTTGCCCCTGAACACCGGGGAGCTGTTTTTT | few | TRBV19 | NA | TRBJ2-2
CASSFRTSGNTGELFF | TGCGCCAGCAGCTTCCGGACTAGCGGGAACACCGGGGAGCTGTTTTTT | NA | TRBV5-1 | TRBD2 | TRBJ2-2
CASNQLGGTDTQYF | TGTGCCAGCAACCAATTGGGTGGCACAGATACGCAGTATTTT | NA | TRBV7-9 | NA | TRBJ2-3
CASSRTGLAGAYEQYF | TGTGCCAGCAGTCGAACGGGACTAGCGGGGGCCTACGAGCAGTACTTC | few | TRBV7-2 | TRBD2 | TRBJ2-7
CSGGDVRNTEAFF | TGCAGCGGGGGGGACGTTAGGAACACTGAAGCTTTCTTT | NA | TRBV29-1 | NA | TRBJ1-1
CASSERFATNEKLFF | TGTGCCAGCAGTGAACGGTTTGCAACTAATGAAAAACTGTTTTTT | NA | TRBV25-1 | NA | TRBJ1-4
CASSQDSQPGKPQHF | TGTGCCAGCAGCCAAGATTCCCAGCCAGGGAAGCCCCAGCATTTT | few | TRBV3-1 | NA | TRBJ1-5
CASSAVDSSNQPQHF | TGTGCCAGCAGTGCTGTGGACAGTAGCAATCAGCCCCAGCATTTT | NA | TRBV27 | NA | TRBJ1-5
CSARSLRQGDIQYF | TGCAGTGCTAGATCACTTCGACAGGGCGACATTCAGTACTTC | few | TRBV20-1 | TRBD1 | TRBJ2-4
CSASRRDRGYDTF | TGCAGTGCTAGCCGGCGGGACAGGGGTTATGACACCTTC | NA | TRBV20-1 | TRBD1 | TRBJ1-2
CAISESSGQGAIGELSF | TGTGCCATCAGTGAGTCTTCGGGACAGGGGGCAATCGGGGAGCTGTCTTTT | NA | TRBV10-3 | TRBD1 | TRBJ2-2
CASNEQGNQPQHF | TGTGCCAGTAACGAACAGGGAAATCAGCCCCAGCATTTT | few | TRBV19 | NA | TRBJ1-5
CASSHDRNYEQYF | TGTGCCAGCAGTCATGACAGGAACTACGAGCAGTACTTC | few | TRBV12-3/TRBV12-4 | NA | TRBJ2-7
CASSDRQGPEAFF | TGCGCCAGCAGTGACCGACAGGGCCCTGAAGCTTTCTTT | NA | TRBV10-2 | TRBD1 | TRBJ1-1
CSAGTSGRGIWQYF | TGCAGTGCCGGGACTAGCGGGAGGGGAATTTGGCAGTATTTT | few | TRBV20-1 | TRBD2 | TRBJ2-3
CASSFPRDRGGDTQYF | TGTGCCAGCAGTTTCCCCAGGGACAGGGGTGGTGATACGCAGTATTTT | NA | TRBV6-2/TRBV6-3 | TRBD1 | TRBJ2-3
CSARGRGGHYGYTF | TGCAGTGCTAGAGGGAGGGGGGGCCACTATGGCTACACCTTC | NA | TRBV20-1 | NA | TRBJ1-2
CASSFQQGPDTQYF | TGCGCCAGCAGCTTCCAACAGGGGCCAGATACGCAGTATTTT | NA | TRBV5-1 | TRBD1 | TRBJ2-3
CASSVDRAYNEQFF | TGCGCCAGCAGCGTAGACAGGGCCTACAATGAGCAGTTCTTC | few | TRBV4-1 | TRBD1 | TRBJ2-1
CASSFRHLNTGELFF | TGTGCCAGCAGCTTCCGGCATCTCAACACCGGGGAGCTGTTTTTT | NA | TRBV7-7 | NA | TRBJ2-2
CASSRDPNNSPLHF | TGCGCCAGCAGTCGGGACCCAAATAATTCACCCCTCCACTTT | NA | TRBV5-1 | NA | TRBJ1-6
CASSEQANRGRYYEQYF | TGTGCCAGCAGTGAGCAAGCCAACAGGGGGCGGTACTACGAGCAGTACTTC | few | TRBV28 | TRBD1 | TRBJ2-7
CASSNGGQLNTEAFF | TGTGCCAGTAGTAACGGGGGGCAACTGAACACTGAAGCTTTCTTT | NA | TRBV19 | NA | TRBJ1-1
CASSQEFGQGTEAFF | TGTGCCAGCAGCCAAGAATTTGGACAGGGGACTGAAGCTTTCTTT | NA | TRBV3-1 | TRBD1 | TRBJ1-1
CSVAGEAFF | TGCAGCGTTGCAGGGGAAGCTTTCTTT | NA | TRBV29-1 | NA | TRBJ1-1
CASSPAGRQETQYF | TGTGCCAGCTCACCGGCAGGGCGCCAAGAGACCCAGTACTTC | once | TRBV18 | NA | TRBJ2-5
CSVQGADIQYF | TGCAGCGTCCAGGGGGCTGACATTCAGTACTTC | few | TRBV29-1 | TRBD1 | TRBJ2-4
CASSEGTADLYGYTF | TGTGCCAGCTCAGAGGGGACAGCAGATCTATATGGCTACACCTTC | NA | TRBV18 | TRBD1 | TRBJ1-2